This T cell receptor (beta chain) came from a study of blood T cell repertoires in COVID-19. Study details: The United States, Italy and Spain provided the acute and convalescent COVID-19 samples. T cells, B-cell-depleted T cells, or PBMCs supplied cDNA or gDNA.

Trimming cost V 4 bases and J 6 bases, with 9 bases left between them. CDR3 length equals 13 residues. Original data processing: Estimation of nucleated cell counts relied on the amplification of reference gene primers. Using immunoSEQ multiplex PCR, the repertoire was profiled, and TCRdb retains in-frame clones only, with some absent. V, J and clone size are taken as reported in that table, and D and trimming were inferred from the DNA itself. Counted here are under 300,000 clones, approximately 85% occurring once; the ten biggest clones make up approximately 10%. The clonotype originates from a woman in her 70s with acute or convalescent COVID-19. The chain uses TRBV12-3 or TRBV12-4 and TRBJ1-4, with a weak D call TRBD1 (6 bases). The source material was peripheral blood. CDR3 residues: CASSWGQDEKLFF. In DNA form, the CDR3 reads TGTGCCAGCAGTTGGGGGCAGGATGAAAAACTGTTTTTT.